This T cell receptor beta chain appears in the sequencing data of a study of T cells after yellow fever vaccination. As for the study in general: The authors prepared low-cell-number fractions using SMART-Seq v4 Ultra Low Input.

Study results and limitations: The secondary response showed a weaker magnitude and a faster peak, day 5 versus 15. FACS-sorted repertoires could harbor abundant contaminating bulk-population clonotypes.

On this clonotype itself: What it binds is unknown.

TCRdb re-called the 5' RACE reads with MiXCR, one entry per CDR3 protein. The sample has approximately 580,000 distinct CDR3 sequences; 17% are singletons. The V gene's germline CDR1 is ENHRY and CDR2 SYGVKD. With 4 bases removed from V and 3 bases from J, the gap between germline ends came to 9 bases. This CDR3 is built from 14 residues. The receptor's source is a man aged 18 to 30 who received the YFV17D yellow fever vaccine. The chain recombines TRBV10-3 with TRBJ1-4; D not resolved. The material was PBMCs, obtained roughly 5 days after the first yellow fever vaccination. The CDR3 nucleotides read TGTGCCATCAGTGCGATGGGAGCTAATGAAAAACTGTTTTTT. It is translated as CAISAMGANEKLFF.